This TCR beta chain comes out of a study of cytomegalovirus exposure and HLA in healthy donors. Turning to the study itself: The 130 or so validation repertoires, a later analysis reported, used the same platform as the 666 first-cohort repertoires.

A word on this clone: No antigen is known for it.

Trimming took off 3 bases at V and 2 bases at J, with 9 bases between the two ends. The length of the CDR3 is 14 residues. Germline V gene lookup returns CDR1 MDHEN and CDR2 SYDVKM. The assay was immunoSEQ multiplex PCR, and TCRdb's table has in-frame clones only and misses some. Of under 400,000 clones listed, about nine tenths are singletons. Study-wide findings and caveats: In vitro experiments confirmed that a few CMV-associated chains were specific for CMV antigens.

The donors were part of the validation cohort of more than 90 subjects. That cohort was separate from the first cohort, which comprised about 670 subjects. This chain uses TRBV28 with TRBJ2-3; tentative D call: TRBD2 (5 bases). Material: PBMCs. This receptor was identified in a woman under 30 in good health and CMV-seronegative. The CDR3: CASSFEGHTDTQYF. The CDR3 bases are TGTGCCAGCAGTTTTGAGGGCCACACAGATACGCAGTATTTT.